This T cell receptor (beta chain) was documented in a study of cytomegalovirus exposure and HLA in healthy donors. Per the germline V gene, CDR1 is WSHSY and CDR2 is SAAADI. V was trimmed by 6 bases and J by 0 bases, leaving 8 bases between them. The CDR3 is 13 amino acids. PCR involved 60 Vbeta and 13 Jbeta primers. The table came from immunoSEQ multiplex PCR; TCRdb's copy has only in-frame clones and leaves some out. The table lists around 200,000 clones, around 67% of them singletons, with approximately 3% in the top ten. The V call is TRBV10-2, the J call TRBJ1-2; possible D gene TRBD1, 6 bases. The material sequenced was PBMCs. The clonotype was recovered from a woman in her twenties or thirties in good health and CMV-seropositive. CDR3 amino acids: CASRDSTNYGYTF. The CDR3 region has the DNA TGCGCCAGCAGGGACAGCACTAACTATGGCTACACCTTC.